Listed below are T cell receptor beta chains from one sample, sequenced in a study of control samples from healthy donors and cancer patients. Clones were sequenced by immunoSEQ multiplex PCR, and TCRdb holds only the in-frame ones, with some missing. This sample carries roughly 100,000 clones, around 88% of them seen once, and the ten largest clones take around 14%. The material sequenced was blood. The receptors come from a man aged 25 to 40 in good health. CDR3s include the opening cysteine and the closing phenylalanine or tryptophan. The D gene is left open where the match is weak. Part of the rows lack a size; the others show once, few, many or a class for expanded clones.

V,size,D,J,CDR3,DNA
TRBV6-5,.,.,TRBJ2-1,CATETGWSNEQFF,TGTGCCACCGAAACGGGGTGGTCCAATGAGCAGTTCTTC
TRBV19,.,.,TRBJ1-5,CASSMDLNQPQHF,TGTGCCAGTAGTATGGACCTAAATCAGCCCCAGCATTTT
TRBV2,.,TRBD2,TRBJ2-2,CASRARLAGAGELFF,TGTGCCAGCAGGGCCCGACTAGCGGGTGCCGGGGAGCTGTTTTTT
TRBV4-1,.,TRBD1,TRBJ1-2,CASSVRTGVDGYTF,TGCGCCAGCAGCGTACGAACAGGGGTGGATGGCTACACCTTC
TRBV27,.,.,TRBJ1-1,CASSLLVGQGGTEAFF,TGTGCCAGCAGTTTATTGGTAGGTCAGGGTGGAACTGAAGCTTTCTTT
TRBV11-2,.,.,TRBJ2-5,CASSPSAWRETQYF,TGTGCCAGCAGCCCTTCGGCCTGGAGAGAGACCCAGTACTTC
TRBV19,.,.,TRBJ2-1,CASSIVMIGEQFF,TGTGCCAGTAGTATAGTAATGATTGGTGAGCAGTTCTTC
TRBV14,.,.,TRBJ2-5,CASSQIDWFRETQYF,TGTGCCAGCAGCCAAATAGACTGGTTTCGGGAGACCCAGTACTTC
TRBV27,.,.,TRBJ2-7,CASSLSPPIMEQYF,TGTGCCAGCAGTTTATCCCCCCCGATCATGGAGCAGTACTTC
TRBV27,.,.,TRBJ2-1,CASKGYNNEQFF,TGTGCGAGCAAAGGATACAACAATGAGCAGTTCTTC
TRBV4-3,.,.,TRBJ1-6,CASSQDRPLSSYNSPLHF,TGCGCCAGCAGCCAAGATAGACCGTTGAGCTCCTATAATTCACCCCTCCACTTT
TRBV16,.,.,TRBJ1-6,CASSHPNSPLHF,TGTGCCAGCAGCCATCCTAATTCACCCCTCCACTTT
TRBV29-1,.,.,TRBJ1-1,CSVEGWNTEAFF,TGCAGCGTAGAGGGTTGGAACACTGAAGCTTTCTTT
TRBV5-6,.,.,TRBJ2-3,CASSLLSENYRTDTQYF,TGTGCCAGCAGCTTGTTGTCGGAGAATTACCGCACAGATACGCAGTATTTT
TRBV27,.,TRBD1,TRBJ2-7,CASSRQGASYEQYF,TGTGCCAGCAGCCGACAGGGGGCTTCCTACGAGCAGTACTTC
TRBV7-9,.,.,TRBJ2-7,CASSSPGGFYEQYF,TGTGCCAGCAGCTCCCCAGGGGGGTTTTACGAGCAGTACTTC
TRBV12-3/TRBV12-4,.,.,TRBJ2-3,CASGDNWSDTQYF,TGTGCCAGCGGGGACAACTGGTCAGATACGCAGTATTTT
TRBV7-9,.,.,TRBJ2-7,CASSPPDGGIYEQYF,TGTGCCAGCAGCCCCCCCGATGGAGGGATCTACGAGCAGTACTTC
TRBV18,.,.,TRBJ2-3,CASSSLDGTDTQYF,TGTGCCAGCTCATCCTTGGACGGGACAGATACGCAGTATTTT
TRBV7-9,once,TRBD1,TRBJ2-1,CASSTLGTANNEQFF,TGTGCCAGCAGCACGCTAGGGACAGCCAACAATGAGCAGTTCTTC
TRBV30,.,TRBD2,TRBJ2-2,CAQPGRGGTGELFF,TGTGCCCAACCTGGGCGGGGGGGCACCGGGGAGCTGTTTTTT
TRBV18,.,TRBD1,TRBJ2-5,CASSPQQLRTGENFGTQYF,TGTGCCAGCTCACCCCAACAACTAAGGACAGGGGAGAATTTCGGGACCCAGTACTTC
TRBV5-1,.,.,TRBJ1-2,CASSLVAGGSYGYTF,TGCGCCAGCAGCTTGGTGGCGGGGGGCAGCTATGGCTACACCTTC
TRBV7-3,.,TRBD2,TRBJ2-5,CASSLAGGGYETQYF,TGTGCCAGCAGCTTGGCGGGAGGGGGTTATGAGACCCAGTACTTC
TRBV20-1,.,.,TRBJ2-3,CSARDPPKEYF,TGCAGTGCTAGGGACCCTCCTAAAGAGTATTTT
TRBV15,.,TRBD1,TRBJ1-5,CATSRALRTGVSNQPQHF,TGTGCCACCAGCAGAGCCCTCCGGACAGGGGTTAGCAATCAGCCCCAGCATTTT
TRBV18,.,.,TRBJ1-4,CASSPKPGIGDEKLFF,TGTGCCAGCTCACCAAAACCGGGGATCGGTGATGAAAAACTGTTTTTT
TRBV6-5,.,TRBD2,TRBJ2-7,CASAGTSGYEQYF,TGTGCCAGCGCCGGGACTAGCGGGTACGAGCAGTACTTC
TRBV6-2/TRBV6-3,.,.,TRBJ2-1,CASSYSWSLLARNEQFF,TGTGCCAGCAGTTACTCGTGGAGTTTACTAGCCAGAAATGAGCAGTTCTTC
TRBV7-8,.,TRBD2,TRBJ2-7,CASSSISGLAGHEQYF,TGTGCCAGCAGCTCCATATCCGGACTAGCGGGCCACGAGCAGTACTTC
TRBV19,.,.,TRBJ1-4,CASSAFGVTAEKLFF,TGTGCCAGTAGTGCCTTTGGGGTGACGGCCGAAAAACTGTTTTTT
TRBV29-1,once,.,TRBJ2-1,CSVEDWKGRTNNEQFF,TGCAGCGTTGAAGATTGGAAGGGGCGGACGAACAATGAGCAGTTCTTC
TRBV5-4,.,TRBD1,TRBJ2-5,CASSRPGQVVKTQYF,TGTGCCAGCAGCCGGCCGGGACAGGTCGTAAAGACCCAGTACTTC